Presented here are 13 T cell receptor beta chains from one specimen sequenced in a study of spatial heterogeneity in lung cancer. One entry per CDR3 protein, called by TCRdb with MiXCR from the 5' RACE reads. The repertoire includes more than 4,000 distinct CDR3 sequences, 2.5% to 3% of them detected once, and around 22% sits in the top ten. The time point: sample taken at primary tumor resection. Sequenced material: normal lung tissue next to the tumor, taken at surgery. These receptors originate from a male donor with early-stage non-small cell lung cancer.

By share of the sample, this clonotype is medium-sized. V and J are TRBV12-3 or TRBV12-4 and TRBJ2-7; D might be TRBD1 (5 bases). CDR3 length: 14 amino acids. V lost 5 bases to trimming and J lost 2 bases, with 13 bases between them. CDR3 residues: CASSDSTGPYEQYF. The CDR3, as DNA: TGTGCCAGCAGTGACAGCACTGGGCCCTACGAGCAGTACTTC.

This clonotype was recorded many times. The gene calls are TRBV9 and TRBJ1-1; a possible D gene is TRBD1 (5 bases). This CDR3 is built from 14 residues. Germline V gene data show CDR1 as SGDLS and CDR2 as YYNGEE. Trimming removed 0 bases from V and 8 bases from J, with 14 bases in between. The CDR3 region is CASSVDGGVGEAFF. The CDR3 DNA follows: TGTGCCAGCAGCGTAGACGGAGGGGTAGGGGAAGCTTTCTTT.

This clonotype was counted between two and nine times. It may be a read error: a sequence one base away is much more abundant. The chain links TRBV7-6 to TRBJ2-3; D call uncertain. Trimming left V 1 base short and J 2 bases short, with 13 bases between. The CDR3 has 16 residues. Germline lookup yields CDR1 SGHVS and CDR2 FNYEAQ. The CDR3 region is CASSLESERTTDTQYF. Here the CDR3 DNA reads TGTGCCAGCAGCTTAGAGAGCGAGAGGACCACAGATACGCAGTATTTT.

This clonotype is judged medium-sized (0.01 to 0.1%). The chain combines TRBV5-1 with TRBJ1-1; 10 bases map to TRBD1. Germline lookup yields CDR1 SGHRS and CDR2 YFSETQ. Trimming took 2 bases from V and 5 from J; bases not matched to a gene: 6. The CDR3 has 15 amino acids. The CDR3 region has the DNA TGCGCCAGCAGCTTCAGACAGGGGGCTGGTACTGAAGCTTTCTTT. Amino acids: CASSFRQGAGTEAFF.

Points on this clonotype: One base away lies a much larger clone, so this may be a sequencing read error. CDR3 sequence (DNA): TGTGCCAGCAGAGAAAACAGGGGTGGCTACAACTTC. Its protein product is CASRENRGGYNF. The chain carries TRBV2 and TRBJ1-2; the match to TRBD1 covers 7 bases. The CDR3 length is 12 residues. CDR1 and CDR2 from the germline V gene are SNHLY and FYNNEI.

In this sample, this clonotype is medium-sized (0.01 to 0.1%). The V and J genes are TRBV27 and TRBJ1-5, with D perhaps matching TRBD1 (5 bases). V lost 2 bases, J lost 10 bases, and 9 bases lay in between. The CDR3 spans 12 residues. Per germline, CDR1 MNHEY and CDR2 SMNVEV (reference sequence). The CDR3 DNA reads TGTGCCAGCAGTTTAGTTCAGGGACCCCAGCATTTT. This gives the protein CASSLVQGPQHF.

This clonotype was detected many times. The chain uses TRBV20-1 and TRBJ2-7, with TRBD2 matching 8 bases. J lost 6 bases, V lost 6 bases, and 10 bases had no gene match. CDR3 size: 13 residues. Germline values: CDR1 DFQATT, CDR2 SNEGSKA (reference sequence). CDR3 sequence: CSAIAGPEGEQYV. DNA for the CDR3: TGCAGTGCAATAGCGGGGCCTGAAGGCGAGCAGTACGTC.

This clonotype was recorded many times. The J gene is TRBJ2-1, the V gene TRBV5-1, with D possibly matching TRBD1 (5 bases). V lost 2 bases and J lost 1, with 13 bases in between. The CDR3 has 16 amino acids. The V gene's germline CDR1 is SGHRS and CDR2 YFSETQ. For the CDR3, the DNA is TGCGCCAGCAGCTTAAAAGGGGCGGCATCCTACAATGAGCAGTTCTTC. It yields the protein CASSLKGAASYNEQFF. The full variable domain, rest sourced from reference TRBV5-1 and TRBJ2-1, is KAGVTQTPRYLIKTRGQQVTLSCSPISGHRSVSWYQQTPGQGLQFLFEYFSETQRNKGNFPGRFSGRQFSNSRSEMNVSTLELGDSALYLCASSLKGAASYNEQFFGPGTRLTVL.

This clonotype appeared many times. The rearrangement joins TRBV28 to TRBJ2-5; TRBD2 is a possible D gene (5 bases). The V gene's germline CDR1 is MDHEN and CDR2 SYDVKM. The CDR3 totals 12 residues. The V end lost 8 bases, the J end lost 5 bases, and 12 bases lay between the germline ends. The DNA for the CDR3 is TGTGCCAGCGGGAGTTGGAGGGAGACCCAGTACTTC. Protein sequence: CASGSWRETQYF.

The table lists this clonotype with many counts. The CDR3 DNA follows: TGCAGTGCTAGAGATATTGGAGATACGCAGTATTTT. Encoded protein: CSARDIGDTQYF. The V and J genes are TRBV20-1 and TRBJ2-3; no clear D gene. Germline CDR1 is DFQATT and CDR2 is SNEGSKA (reference sequence). The CDR3 loop spans 12 amino acids. The ends were cut back, 0 bases at V and 5 bases at J, with 6 bases in the middle.

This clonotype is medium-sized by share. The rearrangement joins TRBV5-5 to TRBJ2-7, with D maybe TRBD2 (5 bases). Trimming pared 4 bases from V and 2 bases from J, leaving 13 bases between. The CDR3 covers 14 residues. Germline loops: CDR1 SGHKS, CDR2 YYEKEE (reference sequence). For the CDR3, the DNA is TGTGCCAGCAGCCCGGAGTGGGGAGCCTACGAGCAGTACTTC. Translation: CASSPEWGAYEQYF.

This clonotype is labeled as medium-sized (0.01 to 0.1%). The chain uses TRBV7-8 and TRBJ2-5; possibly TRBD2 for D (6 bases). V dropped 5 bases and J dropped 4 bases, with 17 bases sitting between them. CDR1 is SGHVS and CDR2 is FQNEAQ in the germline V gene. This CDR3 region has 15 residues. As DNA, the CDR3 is TGTGCCAGCAGCCCTGGCTACCGGGACTCAGAGACCCAGTACTTC. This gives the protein CASSPGYRDSETQYF.

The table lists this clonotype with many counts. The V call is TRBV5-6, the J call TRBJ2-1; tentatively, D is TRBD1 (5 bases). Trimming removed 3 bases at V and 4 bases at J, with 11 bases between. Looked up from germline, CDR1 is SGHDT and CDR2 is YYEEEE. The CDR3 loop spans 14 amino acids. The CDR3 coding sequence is TGTGCCAGCAGCTGGGGCGACTTTTACAATGAGCAGTTCTTC. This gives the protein CASSWGDFYNEQFF.